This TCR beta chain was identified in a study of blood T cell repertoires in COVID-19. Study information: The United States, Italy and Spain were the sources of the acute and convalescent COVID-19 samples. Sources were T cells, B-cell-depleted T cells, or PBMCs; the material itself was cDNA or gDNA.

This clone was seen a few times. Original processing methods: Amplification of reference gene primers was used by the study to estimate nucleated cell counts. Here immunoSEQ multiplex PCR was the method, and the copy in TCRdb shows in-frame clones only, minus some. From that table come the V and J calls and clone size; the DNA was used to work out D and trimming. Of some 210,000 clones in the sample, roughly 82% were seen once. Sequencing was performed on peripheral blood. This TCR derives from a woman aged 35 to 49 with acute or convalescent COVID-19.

The CDR3 spells CASRDTGANYGYTF. The CDR3 DNA reads TGTGCCAGCAGAGATACAGGGGCTAACTATGGCTACACCTTC. The rearrangement uses TRBV2 and TRBJ1-2, with 7 bases aligning to TRBD1. This CDR3 region has 14 residues. The trim removed 6 bases at V and 0 bases at J, leaving 4 bases unmatched. CDR1 and CDR2 from the germline V gene are SNHLY and FYNNEI. The complete variable domain, with remaining parts taken from reference TRBV2 and TRBJ1-2, reads EPEVTQTPSHQVTQMGQEVILRCVPISNHLYFYWYRQILGQKVEFLVSFYNNEISEKSEIFDDQFSVERPDGSNFTLKIRSTKLEDSAMYFCASRDTGANYGYTFGSGTRLTVV.